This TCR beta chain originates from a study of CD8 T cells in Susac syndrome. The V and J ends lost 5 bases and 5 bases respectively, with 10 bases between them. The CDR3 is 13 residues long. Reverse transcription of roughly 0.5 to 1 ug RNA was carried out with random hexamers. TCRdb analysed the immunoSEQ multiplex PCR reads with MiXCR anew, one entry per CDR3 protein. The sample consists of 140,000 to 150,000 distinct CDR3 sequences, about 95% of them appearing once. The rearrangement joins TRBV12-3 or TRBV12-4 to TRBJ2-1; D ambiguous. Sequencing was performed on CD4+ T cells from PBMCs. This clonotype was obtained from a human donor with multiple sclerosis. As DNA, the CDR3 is TGTGCCAGCAGTCCCAGACTCGACAATGAGCAGTTCTTC. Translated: CASSPRLDNEQFF.